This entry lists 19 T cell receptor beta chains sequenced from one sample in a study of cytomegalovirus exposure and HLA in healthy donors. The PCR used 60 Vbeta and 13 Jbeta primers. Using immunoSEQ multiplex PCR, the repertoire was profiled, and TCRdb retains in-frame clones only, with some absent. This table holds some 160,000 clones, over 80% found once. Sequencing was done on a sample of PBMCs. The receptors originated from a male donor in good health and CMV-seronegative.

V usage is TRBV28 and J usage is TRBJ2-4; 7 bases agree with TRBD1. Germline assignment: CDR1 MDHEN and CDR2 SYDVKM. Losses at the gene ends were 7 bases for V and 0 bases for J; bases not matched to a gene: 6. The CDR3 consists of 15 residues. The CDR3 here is CASTFGQVAKNIQYF. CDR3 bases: TGTGCCAGCACCTTCGGACAGGTAGCCAAAAACATTCAGTACTTC.

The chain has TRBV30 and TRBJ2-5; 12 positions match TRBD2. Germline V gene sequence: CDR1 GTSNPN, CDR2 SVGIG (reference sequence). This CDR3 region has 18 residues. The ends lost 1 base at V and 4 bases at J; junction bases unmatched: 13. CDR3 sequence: CAWSGLPSGRATGETQYF. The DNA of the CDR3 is TGTGCCTGGAGTGGCCTGCCTAGCGGGAGGGCCACCGGAGAGACCCAGTACTTC.

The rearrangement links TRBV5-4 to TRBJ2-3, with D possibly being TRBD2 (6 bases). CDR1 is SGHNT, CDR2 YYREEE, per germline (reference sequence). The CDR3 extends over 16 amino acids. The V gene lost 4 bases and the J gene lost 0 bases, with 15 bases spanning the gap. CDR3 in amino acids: CASSPGSGRSTDTQYF. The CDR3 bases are TGTGCCAGCAGCCCTGGAAGCGGGCGGAGCACAGATACGCAGTATTTT.

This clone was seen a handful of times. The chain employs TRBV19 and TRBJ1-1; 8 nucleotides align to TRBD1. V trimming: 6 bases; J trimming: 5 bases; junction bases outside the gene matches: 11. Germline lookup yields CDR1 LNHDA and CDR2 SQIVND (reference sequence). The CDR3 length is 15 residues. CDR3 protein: CASSHPGGAGTEAFF. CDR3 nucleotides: TGTGCCAGTAGCCACCCAGGGGGCGCGGGGACTGAAGCTTTCTTT.

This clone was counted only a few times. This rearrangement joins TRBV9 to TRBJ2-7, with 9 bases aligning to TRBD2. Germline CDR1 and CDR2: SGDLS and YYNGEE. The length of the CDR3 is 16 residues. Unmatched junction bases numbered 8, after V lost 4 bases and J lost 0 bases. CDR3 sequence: CASSRDSGGSSYEQYF. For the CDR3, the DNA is TGTGCCAGCAGCCGAGATAGCGGGGGAAGCTCCTACGAGCAGTACTTC.

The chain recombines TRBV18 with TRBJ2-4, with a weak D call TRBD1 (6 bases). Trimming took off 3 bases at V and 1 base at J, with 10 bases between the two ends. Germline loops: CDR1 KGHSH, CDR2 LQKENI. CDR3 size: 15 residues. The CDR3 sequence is CASSPGQGAKNIQYF. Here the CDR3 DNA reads TGTGCCAGCTCACCGGGGCAGGGGGCCAAAAACATTCAGTACTTC.

The CDR3 coding sequence is TGTGCCAGCAGCTTAGGACGGGTTAGCTCCTATAATTCACCCCTCCACTTT. As protein: CASSLGRVSSYNSPLHF. The chain has TRBV7-8 and TRBJ1-6; D ambiguous. CDR3 size: 17 residues. Trimming cost V 1 base and J 0 bases, with 10 bases left between them. The V gene's germline CDR1 is SGHVS and CDR2 FQNEAQ. Complete variable domain (other parts from reference TRBV7-8 and TRBJ1-6): GAGVSQSPRYKVAKRGQDVALRCDPISGHVSLFWYQQALGQGPEFLTYFQNEAQLDKSGLPSDRFFAERPEGSVSTLKIQRTQQEDSAVYLCASSLGRVSSYNSPLHFGNGTRLTVT.

CDR3 nucleotides: TGTGCCACCAGCAGCCGGGACAGGGGGAACTATGGCTACACCTTC. Protein sequence: CATSSRDRGNYGYTF. V and J are TRBV15 and TRBJ1-2; 11 nucleotides match TRBD1. Germline V CDR1 and CDR2: LNHNV, YYDKDF (reference sequence). This CDR3 region has 15 residues. V shed 3 bases and J 2 bases; nucleotides not matched to a gene: 2. The complete variable domain, with remaining parts taken from reference TRBV15 and TRBJ1-2, reads DAMVIQNPRYQVTQFGKPVTLSCSQTLNHNVMYWYQQKSSQAPKLLFHYYDKDFNNEADTPDNFQSRRPNTSFCFLDIRSPGLGDTAMYLCATSSRDRGNYGYTFGSGTRLTVV.

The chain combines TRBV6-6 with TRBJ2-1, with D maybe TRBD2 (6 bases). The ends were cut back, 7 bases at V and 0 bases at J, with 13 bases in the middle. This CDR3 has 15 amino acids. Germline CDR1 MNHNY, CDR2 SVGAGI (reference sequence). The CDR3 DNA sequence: TGTGCCAGCACCCCGGGACTTCGCTCCTACAATGAGCAGTTCTTC. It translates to CASTPGLRSYNEQFF.

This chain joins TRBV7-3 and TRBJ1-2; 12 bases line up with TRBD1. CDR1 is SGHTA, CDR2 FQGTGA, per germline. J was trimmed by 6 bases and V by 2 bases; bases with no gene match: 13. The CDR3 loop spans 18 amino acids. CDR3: CASSLGSHRDRGQDGYTF. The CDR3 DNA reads TGTGCCAGCAGCTTAGGCTCACACCGGGACAGGGGGCAGGATGGCTACACCTTC.

In DNA form, the CDR3 reads TGTGCCAGCAGCGTAGGGGGGGGTCCTTACAATGAGCAGTTCTTC. This sequence encodes CASSVGGGPYNEQFF. The chain combines TRBV9 with TRBJ2-1; 7 positions agree with TRBD2. The germline CDR1 and CDR2 sequences are SGDLS and YYNGEE. V was pared by 0 bases and J by 4 bases, with 4 bases of the junction left unmatched. This CDR3 spans 15 amino acids.

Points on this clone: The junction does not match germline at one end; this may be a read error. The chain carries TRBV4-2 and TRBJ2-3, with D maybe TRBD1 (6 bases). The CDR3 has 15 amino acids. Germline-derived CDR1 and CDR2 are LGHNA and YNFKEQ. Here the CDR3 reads CASSQVLSATGTQYF. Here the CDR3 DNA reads TGTGCCAGCAGCCAAGTCCTTTCGGCGACAGGTACGCAGTATTTT.

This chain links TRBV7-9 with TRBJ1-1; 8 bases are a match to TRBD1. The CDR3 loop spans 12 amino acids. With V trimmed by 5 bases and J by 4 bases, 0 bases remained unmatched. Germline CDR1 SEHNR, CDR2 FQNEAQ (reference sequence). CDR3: CASSTGGTEAFF. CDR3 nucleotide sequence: TGTGCCAGCAGCACAGGGGGCACTGAAGCTTTCTTT.

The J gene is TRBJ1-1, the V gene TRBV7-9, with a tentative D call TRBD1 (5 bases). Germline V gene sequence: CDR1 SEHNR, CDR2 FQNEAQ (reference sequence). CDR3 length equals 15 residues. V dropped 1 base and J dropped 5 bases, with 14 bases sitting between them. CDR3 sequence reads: CASSLGNRGSTEAFF. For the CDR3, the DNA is TGTGCCAGCAGCTTAGGTAATAGGGGAAGTACTGAAGCTTTCTTT.

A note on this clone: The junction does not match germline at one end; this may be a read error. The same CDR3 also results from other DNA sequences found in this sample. Here the CDR3 DNA reads TGTGCCAGCAGTCCCGAGGGTGGGAACTATGGTTACACCTTC. Amino acids: CASSPEGGNYGYTF. This chain joins TRBV7-2 and TRBJ1-2; D uncertain. The CDR3 runs 14 residues. Germline lookup yields CDR1 SGHTA and CDR2 FQGNSA. Using reference TRBV7-2 and TRBJ1-2 for the parts outside the CDR3, the full variable domain is GAGVSQSPSNKVTEKGKDVELRCDPISGHTALYWYRQSLGQGLEFLIYFQGNSAPDKSGLPSDRFSAERTGGSVSTLTIQRTQQEDSAVYLCASSPEGGNYGYTFGSGTRLTVV.

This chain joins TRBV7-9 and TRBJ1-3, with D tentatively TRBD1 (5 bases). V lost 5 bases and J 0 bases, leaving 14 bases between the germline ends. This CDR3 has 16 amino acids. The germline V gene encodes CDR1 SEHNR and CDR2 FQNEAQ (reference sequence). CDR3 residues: CASSVRQPLSGNTIYF. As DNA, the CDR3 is TGTGCCAGCAGCGTCCGACAGCCCCTCTCTGGAAACACCATATATTTT.

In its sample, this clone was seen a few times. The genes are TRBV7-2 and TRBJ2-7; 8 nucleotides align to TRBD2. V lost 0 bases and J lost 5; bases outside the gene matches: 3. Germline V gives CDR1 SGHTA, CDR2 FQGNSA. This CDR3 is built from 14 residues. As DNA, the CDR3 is TGTGCCAGCAGCTTAGCGTCTAGCGGGCACGAGCAGTACTTC. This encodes CASSLASSGHEQYF. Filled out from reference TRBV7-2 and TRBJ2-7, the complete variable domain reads GAGVSQSPSNKVTEKGKDVELRCDPISGHTALYWYRQSLGQGLEFLIYFQGNSAPDKSGLPSDRFSAERTGGSVSTLTIQRTQQEDSAVYLCASSLASSGHEQYFGPGTRLTVT.

CDR3 nucleotides: TGTGCCAGCTCCAAACTAATGAGAGGTCGGGGCGAGCAGTACTTC. Translated: CASSKLMRGRGEQYF. The V gene is TRBV7-2, the J gene TRBJ2-7; weak D call: TRBD2 (5 bases). Trimming shortened V by 8 bases and J by 6 bases, and 23 bases separated the two germline ends. Germline V gene data show CDR1 as SGHTA and CDR2 as FQGNSA. The CDR3 runs to 15 residues.

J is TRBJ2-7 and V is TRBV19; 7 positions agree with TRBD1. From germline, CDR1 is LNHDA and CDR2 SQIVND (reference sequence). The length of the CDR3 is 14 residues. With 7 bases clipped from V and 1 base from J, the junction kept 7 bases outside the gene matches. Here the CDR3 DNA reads TGTGCCAGTAACGAGGGGGCAGCATCCTACGAGCAGTACTTC. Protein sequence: CASNEGAASYEQYF. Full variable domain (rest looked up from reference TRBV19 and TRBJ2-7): DGGITQSPKYLFRKEGQNVTLSCEQNLNHDAMYWYRQDPGQGLRLIYYSQIVNDFQKGDIAEGYSVSREKKESFPLTVTSAQKNPTAFYLCASNEGAASYEQYFGPGTRLTVT.